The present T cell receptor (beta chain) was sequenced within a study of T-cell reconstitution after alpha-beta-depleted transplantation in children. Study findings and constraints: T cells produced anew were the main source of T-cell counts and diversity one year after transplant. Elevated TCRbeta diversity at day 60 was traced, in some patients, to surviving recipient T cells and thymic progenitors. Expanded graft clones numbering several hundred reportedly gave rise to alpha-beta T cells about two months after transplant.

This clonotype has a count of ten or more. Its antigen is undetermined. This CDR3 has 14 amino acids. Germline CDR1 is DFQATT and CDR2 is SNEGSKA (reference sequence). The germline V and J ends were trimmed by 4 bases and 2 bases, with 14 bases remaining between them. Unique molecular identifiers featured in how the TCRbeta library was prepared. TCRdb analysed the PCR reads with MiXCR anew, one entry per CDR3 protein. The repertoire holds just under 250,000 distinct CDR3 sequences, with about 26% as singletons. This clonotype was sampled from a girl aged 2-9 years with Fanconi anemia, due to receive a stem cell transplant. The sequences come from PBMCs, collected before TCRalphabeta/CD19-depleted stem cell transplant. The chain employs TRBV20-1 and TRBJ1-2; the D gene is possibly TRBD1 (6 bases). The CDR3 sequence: CSAKVSTGNYGYTF. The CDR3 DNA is TGCAGTGCTAAGGTGTCTACAGGGAACTATGGCTACACCTTC.